This TCR beta chain was captured by sequencing in a study of T-cell reconstitution after alpha-beta-depleted transplantation in children. Library preparation (for TCRbeta) was performed with unique molecular identifiers. From the PCR reads, TCRdb called clonotypes with MiXCR, one entry per CDR3 protein. The data show approximately 1,000,000 distinct CDR3 sequences, about 31% seen once. J gave up 1 base and V 5 bases, and 2 bases lay outside the gene matches. Germline V gene lookup returns CDR1 DFQATT and CDR2 SNEGSKA (reference sequence). The length of the CDR3 is 13 residues. The sequencing used PBMCs, mostly from graft donor cells, collected 360 days after TCRalphabeta/CD19-depleted stem cell transplant. This receptor was identified in a boy in the first two years of life who had a stem cell transplant for SCID, so the T cells may come from the graft donor. The rearrangement joins TRBV20-1 to TRBJ2-3, with TRBD1 matching 8 bases. The CDR3 sequence is CSAEGQGTDTQYF. In nucleotides, the CDR3 is TGCAGTGCTGAGGGACAGGGCACAGATACGCAGTATTTT.